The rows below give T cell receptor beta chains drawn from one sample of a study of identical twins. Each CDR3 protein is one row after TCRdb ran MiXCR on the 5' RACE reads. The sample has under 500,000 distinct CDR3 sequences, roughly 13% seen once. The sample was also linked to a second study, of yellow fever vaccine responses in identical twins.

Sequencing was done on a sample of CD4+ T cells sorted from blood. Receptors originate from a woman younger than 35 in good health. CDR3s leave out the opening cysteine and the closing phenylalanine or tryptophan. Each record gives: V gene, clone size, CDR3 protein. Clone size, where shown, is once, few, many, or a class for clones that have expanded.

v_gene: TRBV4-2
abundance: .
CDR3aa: ASSRPGLAGSTDTQY

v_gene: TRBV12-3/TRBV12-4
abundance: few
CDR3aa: ASSSWTGGTDTQY

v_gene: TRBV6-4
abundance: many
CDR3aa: ASSPNRVSTDTQY

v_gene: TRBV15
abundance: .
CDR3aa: ATSRDERPHH

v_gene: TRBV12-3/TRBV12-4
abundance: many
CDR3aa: ASSGGIGTDTQY

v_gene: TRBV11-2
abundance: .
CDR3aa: ASSPLWGSTDTQY

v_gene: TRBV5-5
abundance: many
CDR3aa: ASSLASGGTGTQY

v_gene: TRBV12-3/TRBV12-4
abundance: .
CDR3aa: ASSLTGSGNQPQH

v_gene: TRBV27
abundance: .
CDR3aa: ASSPGQGRTSAFNQPQH

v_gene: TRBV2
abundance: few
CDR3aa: ASSVSADTQY

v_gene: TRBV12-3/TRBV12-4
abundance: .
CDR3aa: ASRAPDRSNTEAF

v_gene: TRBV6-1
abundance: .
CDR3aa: ASSRMTATDTQY

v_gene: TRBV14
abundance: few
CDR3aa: ASSPRRDLADTDTQY

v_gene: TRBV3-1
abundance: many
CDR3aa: ASSRRTGTGSYNEQF

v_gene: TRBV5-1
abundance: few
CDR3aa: ASSLGGPGSGPTGELF

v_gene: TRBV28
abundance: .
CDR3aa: ASSLGIAGTTDTQY

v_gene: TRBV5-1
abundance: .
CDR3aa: ASSWEKRTTWDYEQY

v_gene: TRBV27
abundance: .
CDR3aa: ASSLRGRQESSYEQY

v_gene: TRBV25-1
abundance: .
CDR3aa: ASRSTGNNEQF

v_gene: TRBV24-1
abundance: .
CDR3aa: ATSDLGEEVNEQF